A single sample is the source of the 22 T cell receptor beta chains below, sequenced in a study of radiation and T cells in renal cell carcinoma. The table came from immunoSEQ multiplex PCR; TCRdb's copy has only in-frame clones and leaves some out. The profile shows approximately 94,000 clones, about four fifths of them singletons. Time point given: baseline pretreatment blood. The treatment: 15 Gy SBRT to primary tumor, nephrectomy 4 weeks later. Sequenced material: blood, taken from a patient whose treatment included radiotherapy and nephrectomy. The receptor source for this set is a man in his 60s with renal cell carcinoma.

The CDR3 sequence is CSSSDGTSDDQV. CDR3 bases: TGCAGCTCCTCGGACGGTACCAGCGACGACCAGGTC. This sequence joins TRBV29-1 and TRBJ2-7; D remains ambiguous. In germline, CDR1 is SQVTM, CDR2 ANQGSEA. The length of the CDR3 is 12 residues.

The chain joins TRBV5-1 to TRBJ1-2, with D tentatively TRBD1 (6 bases). Trimming took 4 bases from V and 4 from J, leaving 14 bases between them. CDR1 and CDR2 from the germline V gene are SGHRS and YFSETQ. The CDR3 totals 14 residues. CDR3 loop: CASSPDSTSYGYTF. CDR3 coding DNA: TGCGCCAGCAGCCCGGACAGCACCTCCTATGGCTACACCTTC.

V is TRBV5-1 and J is TRBJ2-7, with TRBD1 matching over 9 bases. CDR1 is SGHRS, CDR2 YFSETQ, per germline. The CDR3 extends over 16 amino acids. After removal of 0 bases from V and 5 bases from J, the junction contained 9 bases not matched to a gene. CDR3 sequence: CASSLALGQGFHEQYF. In DNA form, the CDR3 reads TGCGCCAGCAGCTTGGCTTTAGGACAGGGGTTCCACGAGCAGTACTTC.

This clone occurred many times. The chain has TRBV9 and TRBJ2-3, with D perhaps given as TRBD1 or TRBD2 (6 bases each). The CDR3 has 16 residues. Looked up from germline, CDR1 is SGDLS and CDR2 is YYNGEE. V lost 4 bases to trimming and J lost 2 bases, with 17 bases between them. The CDR3 loop is CASSPRGDTYTDTQYF. The CDR3 DNA follows: TGTGCCAGCAGCCCAAGGGGGGACACCTACACAGATACGCAGTATTTT.

This clone was observed once. The gene calls are TRBV7-7 and TRBJ2-2; 14 bases align to TRBD2. Trimming at V came to 5 bases and at J to 2 bases, leaving 10 bases not matched to a gene. CDR3 length: 19 amino acids. Germline CDR1 is SSHAT and CDR2 is FNYEAQ (reference sequence). The CDR3 nucleotides are TGTGCCAGCAGCCTGTACGGGACTAGCGGGAGATCAAACACCGGGGAGCTGTTTTTT. It translates to CASSLYGTSGRSNTGELFF.

The chain has TRBV5-1 and TRBJ2-5; 9 bases are shared with TRBD1. This CDR3 has 14 amino acids. V trimming: 3 bases; J trimming: 5 bases; junction bases outside the gene matches: 5. CDR1 SGHRS and CDR2 YFSETQ come from the germline V gene. The CDR3 is CASSWGQGLETQYF. The CDR3, as DNA: TGCGCCAGCAGCTGGGGACAGGGTTTGGAGACCCAGTACTTC.

By proportion, this clone is medium-sized. The genes are TRBV9 and TRBJ2-5; 12 nucleotides agree with TRBD2. CDR1 is SGDLS, CDR2 YYNGEE, per germline. The CDR3 consists of 18 residues. Germline trimming cut 0 bases from V and 7 bases from J; bases unmatched to any gene: 13. The CDR3 region has the DNA TGTGCCAGCAGCGTAGGTCTAGCGGGAGGGCCGGGTCCCGCGACCCAGTACTTC. Residues: CASSVGLAGGPGPATQYF.

The V and J genes are TRBV5-1 and TRBJ2-7; D may match TRBD1 or TRBD2 (6 bases each). Germline CDR1 is SGHRS and CDR2 is YFSETQ. The CDR3 totals 15 residues. The germline V and J ends were trimmed by 3 bases and 3 bases, with 16 bases remaining between them. In DNA form, the CDR3 reads TGCGCCAGCAGCTCGGCAGGGGACTTTGACTACGAGCAGTACTTC. It codes for CASSSAGDFDYEQYF.

This chain uses TRBV28 with TRBJ1-5; unclear D gene. Trimming left V 2 bases short and J 2 bases short, with 13 bases between. This CDR3 contains 16 residues. Looked up from germline, CDR1 is MDHEN and CDR2 is SYDVKM. The CDR3: CASSLTAIFGNQPQHF. The DNA for the CDR3 is TGTGCCAGCAGTTTAACAGCCATATTCGGCAATCAGCCCCAGCATTTT.

This chain uses TRBV11-2 with TRBJ2-3; 7 nucleotides agree with TRBD1. The CDR3 spans 17 residues. Germline CDR1 reads SGHAT; CDR2 reads FQNNGV. Trimming removed 2 bases from V and 6 bases from J; junction bases left unmatched: 14. The chain's CDR3 is CASSLRPQGDSRDTQYF. The DNA for the CDR3 is TGTGCCAGCAGCTTAAGGCCCCAGGGGGATTCGAGGGATACGCAGTATTTT.

The chain joins TRBV5-1 to TRBJ2-7, with 7 bases that match TRBD1. Germline values: CDR1 SGHRS, CDR2 YFSETQ. J lost 2 bases, V lost 3 bases, and 2 bases had no gene match. There are 13 residues in the CDR3. The DNA for the CDR3 is TGCGCCAGCAGCTGGGGACAGACCTACGAGCAGTACTTC. This codes for CASSWGQTYEQYF.

The rearrangement links TRBV10-1 to TRBJ2-1; 9 nucleotides match TRBD2. CDR1 and CDR2 (germline): WNHNN, SYGVQD (reference sequence). V was clipped by 6 bases and J by 7 bases; unmatched bases: 10. The CDR3 totals 15 residues. DNA of the CDR3: TGCGCCAGCAGCCCGGGGACTAGCCCAGGGAATGAGCAGTTCTTC. It encodes CASSPGTSPGNEQFF.

J is TRBJ1-3 and V is TRBV10-2; D perhaps matches TRBD1 (6 bases). The CDR3 covers 17 residues. In germline, CDR1 is WSHSY, CDR2 SAAADI. V was cut by 0 bases and J by 0 bases, with 12 bases left in between. CDR3 protein: CASSESGQTLSGNTIYF. In DNA, the CDR3 is TGCGCCAGCAGTGAGTCAGGACAGACTCTCTCTGGAAACACCATATATTTT.

This rearrangement joins TRBV18 to TRBJ2-7; 10 nucleotides agree with TRBD1. CDR1 is KGHSH, CDR2 LQKENI, per germline. The length of the CDR3 is 14 residues. The V segment lost 3 bases and the J segment 2 bases; nucleotides outside the gene matches: 1. Written as DNA, the CDR3 is TGTGCCAGCTCACCCGGACAGGGGGCCTACGAGCAGTACTTC. Amino acid sequence: CASSPGQGAYEQYF.

The chain combines TRBV5-6 with TRBJ1-2, with TRBD1 matching over 7 bases. The CDR3 has 15 residues. V trimming: 4 bases; J trimming: 5 bases; junction bases outside the gene matches: 11. The germline V gene has CDR1 SGHDT and CDR2 YYEEEE. The CDR3 DNA sequence: TGTGCCAGCAGCCCGGGGGACAGAAGAGTATATGGCTACACCTTC. This sequence encodes CASSPGDRRVYGYTF.

This clone was seen only once. V usage is TRBV28 and J usage is TRBJ2-2; tentatively, D is TRBD1 (6 bases). The V and J ends lost 1 base and 4 bases respectively, with 13 bases between them. The CDR3 is made up of 16 amino acids. Germline lookup yields CDR1 MDHEN and CDR2 SYDVKM. The CDR3 nucleotides are TGTGCCAGCAGTTTATATCTGGGGGCGGGCACCGGGGAGCTGTTTTTT. Translating gives CASSLYLGAGTGELFF.

This clone has more than one count but fewer than ten. The V gene is TRBV6-4, the J gene TRBJ2-5, with D unclear. The CDR3 totals 10 residues. The V end lost 7 bases, the J end lost 6 bases, and 6 bases lay between the germline ends. The germline V gene encodes CDR1 MRHNA and CDR2 SNTAGT. CDR3 in DNA: TGTGCCAGCACTAGAAAGACCCAGTACTTC. Translating gives CASTRKTQYF.

The chain couples TRBV7-2 to TRBJ2-3; D not certain. V shed 1 base and J shed 0 bases, with 11 bases lying between them. The CDR3 totals 16 residues. Germline CDR1 and CDR2: SGHTA and FQGNSA. CDR3 sequence: CASSLVSDSSTDTQYF. The CDR3 nucleotides are TGTGCCAGCAGCTTAGTCTCCGACTCTAGCACAGATACGCAGTATTTT.

This chain links TRBV28 with TRBJ2-5; tentative D call: TRBD1 (6 bases). Looked up from germline, CDR1 is MDHEN and CDR2 is SYDVKM. The CDR3 runs to 15 residues. V gave up 3 bases and J gave up 1 base, with 12 bases separating them. CDR3 protein: CASSFVDSRQETQYF. The CDR3 DNA is TGTGCCAGCAGTTTCGTGGACAGCCGCCAAGAGACCCAGTACTTC.

The chain has TRBV6-5 and TRBJ2-3; 7 bases are a match to TRBD2. V shed 4 bases and J 2 bases; nucleotides not matched to a gene: 6. This CDR3 region has 15 residues. CDR1 is MNHEY, CDR2 SVGAGI, per germline. CDR3 loop: CASSSGRGDTDTQYF. CDR3 DNA sequence: TGTGCCAGCAGTTCCGGTCGGGGGGACACAGATACGCAGTATTTT.

The V call is TRBV7-7, the J call TRBJ2-1; weak D call: TRBD2 (5 bases). Per germline, CDR1 SSHAT and CDR2 FNYEAQ (reference sequence). V lost 5 bases and J 4 bases, leaving 9 bases between the germline ends. CDR3 length equals 13 residues. The CDR3, as DNA: TGTGCCAGCAGCGCGGACTTATACAATGAGCAGTTCTTC. It translates to CASSADLYNEQFF. Using reference TRBV7-7 and TRBJ2-1 for the parts outside the CDR3, the full variable domain is GAGVSQSPRYKVTKRGQDVTLRCDPISSHATLYWYQQALGQGPEFLTYFNYEAQPDKSGLPSDRFSAERPEGSISTLTIQRTEQRDSAMYRCASSADLYNEQFFGPGTRLTVL.

This clone was found once. This chain joins TRBV11-2 and TRBJ1-2; TRBD1 agrees at 10 bases. The V segment lost 5 bases and the J segment 0 bases; nucleotides outside the gene matches: 9. This CDR3 has 17 amino acids. Germline CDR1 SGHAT, CDR2 FQNNGV. This chain's CDR3 is CASSRTGGTYTNYGYTF. In nucleotides, the CDR3 is TGTGCCAGCAGCCGGACAGGGGGGACCTACACTAACTATGGCTACACCTTC. Full variable domain (remainder filled in from reference TRBV11-2 and TRBJ1-2): EAGVAQSPRYKIIEKRQSVAFWCNPISGHATLYWYQQILGQGPKLLIQFQNNGVVDDSQLPKDRFSAERLKGVDSTLKIQPAKLEDSAVYLCASSRTGGTYTNYGYTFGSGTRLTVV.